The clone carrying this T cell receptor beta chain was found a few times. The antigen is unknown. Before any sequencing was done, the ViraFEST assay used viral peptide pools to expand antigen-specific CD4+ T cells. Cells that had been cultured for less than 13 days were the source of isolated CD4+ T cells. It was two doses of either the BNT162b2 or mRNA-1273 vaccine that participants received. The data belong to a study of vaccination effects on CD4 cells after COVID-19. Libraries were prepared by immunoSEQ multiplex PCR; TCRdb keeps only in-frame clonotypes and omits some of them. This repertoire shows almost 70,000 clones, over 70% found once; its top ten account for roughly 1.4%. The receptor's source is a human donor who received a COVID-19 vaccine. Sample: CD4+ T cells from PBMCs cultured with HCoV-229E spike peptides, taken after COVID-19 vaccination.

The DNA for the CDR3 is TGTGCCAGCAGTTTTTTTCTGTTCTATGGCTACACCTTC. Amino acid sequence: CASSFFLFYGYTF. The V and J genes are TRBV28 and TRBJ1-2, with D unclear. The V end was cut by 3 bases, the J end by 4 bases, with 9 bases between. CDR1 is MDHEN, CDR2 SYDVKM, per germline. CDR3 length equals 13 residues.